The 9 T cell receptor beta chains in this list originate from one sample, sequenced in a study of beta chain features in type 1 diabetes. The investigators reverse transcribed all of the isolated RNA, so they sequenced expressed TCRB transcripts. Only in-frame clones appear in the TCRdb table, and some are missing; sequencing was by immunoSEQ multiplex PCR. The repertoire consists of 40,000 to 50,000 clones, with roughly 70% occurring once and the leading ten covering around 1.7%. For these TCRs, the target antigens are not known. Study-wide findings and caveats: People with Type 1 diabetes carried modestly yet significantly shorter TCRB CDR3s in all four CD4+ subsets.

Sample: Tregs from blood. Receptor source: a man aged 25-45 years with type 1 diabetes. Some clones in this sample may be carry-over from other donors' samples.

V gene TRBV18 combines with J gene TRBJ2-7; TRBD1 matches at 7 bases. The CDR3 consists of 14 residues. Trimming took 1 base from V and 2 from J; bases not matched to a gene: 2. Germline V gene data show CDR1 as KGHSH and CDR2 as LQKENI. CDR3 in DNA: TGTGCCAGCTCACCACGACAGGGAGCCTACGAGCAGTACTTC. This gives the protein CASSPRQGAYEQYF. The complete variable domain, with remaining parts taken from reference TRBV18 and TRBJ2-7, reads NAGVMQNPRHLVRRRGQEARLRCSPMKGHSHVYWYRQLPEEGLKFMVYLQKENIIDESGMPKERFSAEFPKEGPSILRIQQVVRGDSAAYFCASSPRQGAYEQYFGPGTRLTVT.

This chain connects TRBV5-5 to TRBJ1-1; D uncertain. V gave up 2 bases and J gave up 3 bases, with 14 bases separating them. The CDR3 runs to 15 residues. The germline CDR1 and CDR2 sequences are SGHKS and YYEKEE (reference sequence). The CDR3 DNA reads TGTGCCAGCAGCTTCTTCCCCGGGAGGCACACTGAAGCTTTCTTT. Translated, it gives CASSFFPGRHTEAFF.

The V and J genes are TRBV7-9 and TRBJ2-5, with D tentatively TRBD2 (6 bases). The germline gives CDR1 SEHNR, CDR2 FQNEAQ (reference sequence). V lost 3 bases and J 5 bases, leaving 19 bases between the germline ends. This CDR3 region has 16 residues. CDR3 DNA sequence: TGTGCCAGCAGCTTTAGTCCGGGACTCCAACTGGAGACCCAGTACTTC. It translates to CASSFSPGLQLETQYF.

This chain connects TRBV2 to TRBJ1-1; D gene unclear. The germline V gene has CDR1 SNHLY and CDR2 FYNNEI. There are 14 residues in the CDR3. With 4 bases removed from V and 0 bases from J, the gap between germline ends came to 9 bases. CDR3 sequence (DNA): TGTGCCAGCAGTGTAACTCTCATGAACACTGAAGCTTTCTTT. This translates into CASSVTLMNTEAFF.

This chain connects TRBV5-8 to TRBJ2-3; weak D call: TRBD2 (5 bases). Trimming shortened V by 3 bases and J by 4 bases, and 21 bases separated the two germline ends. The length of the CDR3 is 17 residues. CDR1 is SGHTS, CDR2 YDEGEE, per germline. In DNA form, the CDR3 reads TGTGCCAGCAGCTCCAAAACCACTAGTGCGTCGGCAGATACGCAGTATTTT. Its translation is CASSSKTTSASADTQYF.

This clone turned up a few times. V usage is TRBV9 and J usage is TRBJ2-7, with D uncertain. Trimming took off 0 bases at V and 6 bases at J, with 13 bases between the two ends. Germline V gene sequence: CDR1 SGDLS, CDR2 YYNGEE. This CDR3 is 14 amino acids long. Here the CDR3 DNA reads TGTGCCAGCAGCGTAGGGAGTACGGCCTTCGAGCAGTACTTC. Amino acid sequence: CASSVGSTAFEQYF.

The rearrangement uses TRBV15 and TRBJ1-6; tentative D call: TRBD1 (6 bases). The V end was cut by 7 bases, the J end by 9 bases, with 22 bases between. Looked up from germline, CDR1 is LNHNV and CDR2 is YYDKDF (reference sequence). The CDR3 is 16 amino acids. The CDR3 DNA sequence: TGTGCCACCACCCCTCGACCGCAACAGGGTCTTTCACCCCTCCACTTT. It yields the protein CATTPRPQQGLSPLHF.

The rearrangement links TRBV6-6 to TRBJ2-2; 12 positions match TRBD1. This CDR3 comprises 16 residues. Germline trimming cut 4 bases from V and 7 bases from J; bases unmatched to any gene: 7. CDR1 and CDR2 from the germline V gene are MNHNY and SVGAGI (reference sequence). Written as DNA, the CDR3 is TGTGCCAGCAGTTTTCCGGGACAGGGGGCAAGCGGGGAGCTGTTTTTT. It codes for CASSFPGQGASGELFF.

The J gene is TRBJ1-5, the V gene TRBV19; TRBD1 matches 7 bases. The CDR3 is made up of 17 amino acids. The germline V gene encodes CDR1 LNHDA and CDR2 SQIVND (reference sequence). The V and J ends lost 7 bases and 4 bases, in that order; junction bases with no gene match: 16. The CDR3 nucleotides are TGTGCCAGTAACGGGGAACTTGGGACAGCAGTAAATCAGCCCCAGCATTTT. This encodes CASNGELGTAVNQPQHF.